This T cell receptor (beta chain) emerged from a study of T cells in women clearing cervical HPV infection. Concerning this clone: Sequencing ends 3 residues short of the CDR3 end; the germline J gene provides the rest.

The germline gives CDR1 SGHTA, CDR2 FQGNSA. The CDR3 loop spans 14 amino acids. The germline V and J ends were trimmed by 5 bases and 4 bases, with 11 bases remaining between them. The assay was immunoSEQ multiplex PCR, and TCRdb's table has in-frame clones only and misses some. This table lists over 30,000 clones. The receptor was isolated from a woman between 18 and 70 years old with a cervical HPV16 infection that either progressed to CIN3+ or cleared (not recorded which). The specimen sequenced was blood buffy coat. The chain couples TRBV7-2 to TRBJ1-4; D gene unclear. CDR3 bases read: TGTGCCAGCAGCCGTGGAGCGGTTAATGAAAAA. It codes for CASSRGAVNEK. The entire CDR3 protein reads CASSRGAVNEKLFF.